These T cell receptor beta chains were read from a single sample in a study of response to subunit inactivated influenza vaccine. Each CDR3 protein is one row after TCRdb ran MiXCR on the RT-PCR reads. The sample lists roughly 570,000 distinct CDR3 sequences, around 15% occurring once. Here the sequenced sample was PBMCs from blood, taken 11 to 12 days after vaccination. These receptors originate from a man in his forties or fifties who received an inactivated influenza vaccine. Both conserved end residues are trimmed from each CDR3. Fields, in order: J gene, V gene, CDR3 protein.

J gene: TRBJ1-4
V gene: TRBV30
CDR3 protein: AWSRGTGGEKLF

J gene: TRBJ1-2
V gene: TRBV7-8
CDR3 protein: ASSHNRDSLYGYT

J gene: TRBJ1-5
V gene: TRBV24-1
CDR3 protein: ATSDLPRGGESNQPQH

J gene: TRBJ1-1
V gene: TRBV29-1
CDR3 protein: SAMIRPNTEAF

J gene: TRBJ2-1
V gene: TRBV4-3
CDR3 protein: ASSHDPPGLAANEQF

J gene: TRBJ2-5
V gene: TRBV5-6
CDR3 protein: ASSLVSATQY

J gene: TRBJ2-7
V gene: TRBV6-2/TRBV6-3
CDR3 protein: ASIGLAERYEQY

J gene: TRBJ2-7
V gene: TRBV29-1
CDR3 protein: SVEEARDGGNYEQY

J gene: TRBJ2-3
V gene: TRBV4-1
CDR3 protein: ASSLGWRDDTQY

J gene: TRBJ2-1
V gene: TRBV4-3
CDR3 protein: ASSDPGQGSGEQF

J gene: TRBJ2-1
V gene: TRBV1
CDR3 protein: TSSQVSGIFSNEQF

J gene: TRBJ2-4
V gene: TRBV6-1
CDR3 protein: ASRGTGAQSKNIQY

J gene: TRBJ1-2
V gene: TRBV7-2
CDR3 protein: ASSLEGKNYGYT

J gene: TRBJ1-2
V gene: TRBV6-5
CDR3 protein: ASSYTQMGNYGYT

J gene: TRBJ2-1
V gene: TRBV5-1
CDR3 protein: ASSLMTSGRALNEQF

J gene: TRBJ1-3
V gene: TRBV5-1
CDR3 protein: ASKVEGLSGNTIY

J gene: TRBJ2-1
V gene: TRBV6-2/TRBV6-3
CDR3 protein: ASSSGLADEF

J gene: TRBJ2-7
V gene: TRBV27
CDR3 protein: ASSKPGSYEQY

J gene: TRBJ2-7
V gene: TRBV30
CDR3 protein: AWNPVGHRYEQY

J gene: TRBJ1-2
V gene: TRBV5-1
CDR3 protein: ASTFSPRELGYGYT

J gene: TRBJ2-3
V gene: TRBV12-3/TRBV12-4
CDR3 protein: ASGSGASTDTQY

J gene: TRBJ2-3
V gene: TRBV27
CDR3 protein: ASSFQSTTDTQY

J gene: TRBJ2-7
V gene: TRBV5-1
CDR3 protein: ASSPQGVWGGSSYEQY

J gene: TRBJ2-5
V gene: TRBV20-1
CDR3 protein: SAQRRARGETQY

J gene: TRBJ2-5
V gene: TRBV6-1
CDR3 protein: ASSTTGGQETQY

J gene: TRBJ2-1
V gene: TRBV19
CDR3 protein: ASSVGLAEFYNEQF

J gene: TRBJ2-5
V gene: TRBV20-1
CDR3 protein: SAPNLAGVQETQY

J gene: TRBJ2-7
V gene: TRBV11-2
CDR3 protein: ASSLIRDNYEQY

J gene: TRBJ2-7
V gene: TRBV20-1
CDR3 protein: SAPRGYEQY

J gene: TRBJ2-1
V gene: TRBV7-2
CDR3 protein: ASSIGWTLGSNEQF

J gene: TRBJ2-5
V gene: TRBV5-4
CDR3 protein: ASSLVPWDRQETQY

J gene: TRBJ2-1
V gene: TRBV27
CDR3 protein: ASSFISSGPGNEQF

J gene: TRBJ2-4
V gene: TRBV20-1
CDR3 protein: SASQGAAKNIQY

J gene: TRBJ2-1
V gene: TRBV12-3/TRBV12-4
CDR3 protein: ASSLWTSGNEQF

J gene: TRBJ2-3
V gene: TRBV5-1
CDR3 protein: ASRVTTAYTDTQY

J gene: TRBJ2-5
V gene: TRBV20-1
CDR3 protein: SARGLHDTSQY

J gene: TRBJ2-1
V gene: TRBV6-1
CDR3 protein: ASSPATDTTYNEQF

J gene: TRBJ1-6
V gene: TRBV4-2
CDR3 protein: ASSPEVKTGNSPLH

J gene: TRBJ2-7
V gene: TRBV28
CDR3 protein: ASRAQIRGEQY

J gene: TRBJ1-4
V gene: TRBV3-1
CDR3 protein: ASSLRDSNEKLF

J gene: TRBJ2-2
V gene: TRBV28
CDR3 protein: ASSLGSLATGELF

J gene: TRBJ2-5
V gene: TRBV5-1
CDR3 protein: ASSLDVGEAQY